This is a list of T cell receptor beta chains from one sample in a study of OX40 agonist ivuxolimab in advanced cancers. Libraries were prepared by immunoSEQ multiplex PCR; TCRdb keeps only in-frame clonotypes and omits some of them. The sample contains 35,000 to 40,000 clones, approximately 86% of which appear only once. Sequenced here: CD4+ or CD8+ T cells sorted from blood, sampled in a trial of the OX40 agonist ivuxolimab. These receptors were collected from an adult with an advanced solid tumor such as melanoma, head and neck, liver or kidney cancer. Each CDR3 is given with its conserved first and last residue.

V gene	CDR3 length	J gene	CDR3 protein
TRBV19	9	TRBJ2-7	CATPYEQYF
TRBV27	15	.	CASSLSRGLLNIQYF
TRBV28	13	TRBJ2-7	CASSLSGTGEQYF
TRBV19	13	TRBJ2-7	CASSTPAGWEQYF
TRBV1	17	TRBJ2-1	CTSSQDQREGEIDEQFF
TRBV5-6	16	TRBJ2-2	CASSKRQGWDTGELFF
TRBV18	16	TRBJ1-1	CASSPHGGDLNTEAFF
TRBV28	15	TRBJ1-3	CASRGLTVSGNTIYF
TRBV27	14	TRBJ1-1	CASSLLQGFTEAFF
TRBV6-5	16	TRBJ2-2	CASSYREQGGSGELFF
TRBV6-1	14	TRBJ2-1	CASSVGTGTEEQFF
TRBV11-3	12	.	CASSERTSEQYF
TRBV7-2	16	TRBJ2-1	CASSLTGGRLYNEQFF
TRBV18	15	TRBJ2-3	CASSPPVPGTDTQYF
TRBV4-2	13	TRBJ2-1	CASSQDVVDEQFF
TRBV5-1	14	.	CASSLGQWTYEQYF
TRBV7-9	16	TRBJ2-3	CASSSPMRGGTDTQYF
TRBV28	13	TRBJ1-2	CASKQGTNYGYTF
TRBV29-1	14	TRBJ1-4	CSALLGSTNEKLFF
TRBV7-3	14	TRBJ1-6	CASSSGQGNSPLHF
TRBV7-3	16	TRBJ2-1	CASSPVGQSSYNEQFF
TRBV5-5	13	TRBJ1-2	CASSSGPNYGYTF
TRBV11-2	19	TRBJ2-1	CASSLDFTGVRSSYNEQFF
TRBV9	11	TRBJ2-1	CASSVESEQFF
TRBV5-5	15	TRBJ2-3	CASSYRLLSTDTQYF
TRBV7-8	13	TRBJ2-1	CASSPSSPGEQFF
TRBV19	11	TRBJ1-4	CASSMLGKLFF
TRBV21-1	14	TRBJ2-7	CASSKSRGPYEQYF
TRBV28	14	TRBJ2-1	CASSSRDRYNEQFF
TRBV6-1	15	TRBJ1-3	CASSLGQGSGNTIYF
TRBV9	14	TRBJ1-1	CASSVDSLNTEAFF
TRBV5-6	12	TRBJ1-2	CASSLPGYGYTF
TRBV5-4	16	TRBJ2-2	CASRRSDRGPTGELFF
TRBV2	13	TRBJ2-2	CASSQGRTGELFF
TRBV12-5	17	TRBJ2-1	CASGLVIMGLERYEQFF
TRBV9	15	TRBJ1-2	CASSGGAGLDYGYTF
TRBV9	17	TRBJ1-1	CASSVGPWIGDFTEAFF
TRBV7-9	12	TRBJ2-2	CASSLGTGELFF
TRBV7-8	17	TRBJ1-2	CASSPSRTPGPNYGYTF
TRBV19	16	TRBJ1-3	CTSSTKQGTLGNTIYF
TRBV27	15	TRBJ2-1	CASGLPGDSYNEQFF